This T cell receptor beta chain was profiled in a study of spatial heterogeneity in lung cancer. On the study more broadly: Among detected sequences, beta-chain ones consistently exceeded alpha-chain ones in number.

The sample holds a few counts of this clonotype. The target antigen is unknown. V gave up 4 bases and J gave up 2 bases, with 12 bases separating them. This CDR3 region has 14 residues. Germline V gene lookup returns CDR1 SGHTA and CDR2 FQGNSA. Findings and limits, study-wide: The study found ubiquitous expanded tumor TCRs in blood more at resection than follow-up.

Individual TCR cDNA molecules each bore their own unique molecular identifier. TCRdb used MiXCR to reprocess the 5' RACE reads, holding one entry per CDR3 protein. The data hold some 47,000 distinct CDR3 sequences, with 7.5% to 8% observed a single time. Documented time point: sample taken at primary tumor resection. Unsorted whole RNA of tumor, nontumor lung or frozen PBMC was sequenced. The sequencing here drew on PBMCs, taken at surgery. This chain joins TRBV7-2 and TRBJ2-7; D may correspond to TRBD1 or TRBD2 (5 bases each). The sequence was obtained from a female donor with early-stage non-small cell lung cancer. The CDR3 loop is CASSWGTGPYEQYF. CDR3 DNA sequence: TGTGCCAGCAGCTGGGGGACGGGGCCCTACGAGCAGTACTTC. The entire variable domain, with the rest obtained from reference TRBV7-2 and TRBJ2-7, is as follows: GAGVSQSPSNKVTEKGKDVELRCDPISGHTALYWYRQSLGQGLEFLIYFQGNSAPDKSGLPSDRFSAERTGGSVSTLTIQRTQQEDSAVYLCASSWGTGPYEQYFGPGTRLTVT.